This record concerns one T cell receptor beta chain sequence. This entry comes from a study of blood T cell repertoires in COVID-19. Study in general: Material from acute and convalescent COVID-19 was sourced from the United States, Italy and Spain. T cells, B-cell-depleted T cells, or PBMCs supplied cDNA or gDNA.

As originally analysed: Reference gene primer amplification gave estimated nucleated cell counts. Profiling relied on immunoSEQ multiplex PCR, and the TCRdb table lists in-frame clones only, not all of them. The D gene and trimming were derived from the DNA, and the V and J assignments and clone size from that table. The sample yields 55,000 to 80,000 clones, nearly 90% seen once. The CDR3 length is 15 residues. Germline assignment: CDR1 SGHRS and CDR2 YFSETQ. V lost 3 bases, J lost 5 bases, and 7 bases stayed unmatched. The source material was peripheral blood. The clonotype originates from a man aged 50 to 59 with acute or convalescent COVID-19. The chain joins TRBV5-1 to TRBJ2-5; TRBD1 matches 10 bases. This CDR3 is CASSSGTGAPETQYF. The CDR3 DNA follows: TGCGCCAGCAGCTCCGGGACAGGGGCCCCCGAGACCCAGTACTTC.